This T cell receptor (beta chain) derives from a study of blood T cells in healthy people across ages. Study in general: Capture via template switching afforded approximately one barcoded beta molecule per two T cells.

A J-beta primer mix and a sample-barcoded 5' primer were used in a second PCR of about 7 to 12 cycles. Each cDNA molecule was tagged by a template-switch adaptor that had 12 random nucleotides. TCRdb re-called the 5' RACE reads with MiXCR, one entry per CDR3 protein. Found here are 1 million to 1.2 million distinct CDR3 sequences, around two fifths of them singletons; the top ten hold about an eighth. The CDR3 consists of 16 residues. Germline CDR1 reads KGHSH; CDR2 reads LQKENI. Notes on this clonotype: Its specificity is unknown. One end of the junction does not line up with germline, which may come from a read error.

Study-wide results and limits: Investigators viewed diversity estimates from one million T cells as underestimates, the study reported. Roughly linear age-related decline in beta diversity appeared, significant by age 40.

Sequencing was performed on blood. J is TRBJ2-7 and V is TRBV18; TRBD1 is a possible D gene (7 bases). The sequence was obtained from a young man in good health. The CDR3 region has the DNA TGTGCCAGATCACCGAGGAACAGGGGAGGTGCGTACGAGCAGTACTTC. Translated: CARSPRNRGGAYEQYF.